The clone carrying this TCR beta chain has at least ten counts. The antigen remains unidentified. The sample is drawn from a study of T-cell memory formation after mild COVID-19. Study as a whole: In these data, TCR clusters were largely donor specific.

cDNA libraries for TCR alpha and TCR beta, carrying sample barcodes and UMIs, came from 5'RACE with constant-segment primers. TCRdb recomputed calls from the 5' RACE reads with MiXCR, one row per CDR3 protein. Of 550,000 to 650,000 distinct CDR3 sequences listed, 15% to 20% are singletons. The study's findings and limits: Contracting clones, day 15 to 85, had balanced CD4/CD8, and later expanders favored CD4+. Contracting CD4+ clones lay largely in CM and EM, with CD8+ ones residing in EMRA.

This CDR3 is 14 amino acids long. Germline loops: CDR1 KGHDR, CDR2 SFDVKD. The V end was cut by 4 bases, the J end by 5 bases, with 11 bases between. The sequence came from an adult woman who had mild COVID-19 (a few samples of this study predate the infection). Cell type and time point are not known. Sequenced material: PBMCs or a T cell subset sorted from them (not recorded which). The J gene is TRBJ1-5, the V gene TRBV24-1; D is uncertain. The DNA of the CDR3 is TGTGCCACCAGTGACCAGACACATGATCAGCCCCAGCATTTT. Translated: CATSDQTHDQPQHF.